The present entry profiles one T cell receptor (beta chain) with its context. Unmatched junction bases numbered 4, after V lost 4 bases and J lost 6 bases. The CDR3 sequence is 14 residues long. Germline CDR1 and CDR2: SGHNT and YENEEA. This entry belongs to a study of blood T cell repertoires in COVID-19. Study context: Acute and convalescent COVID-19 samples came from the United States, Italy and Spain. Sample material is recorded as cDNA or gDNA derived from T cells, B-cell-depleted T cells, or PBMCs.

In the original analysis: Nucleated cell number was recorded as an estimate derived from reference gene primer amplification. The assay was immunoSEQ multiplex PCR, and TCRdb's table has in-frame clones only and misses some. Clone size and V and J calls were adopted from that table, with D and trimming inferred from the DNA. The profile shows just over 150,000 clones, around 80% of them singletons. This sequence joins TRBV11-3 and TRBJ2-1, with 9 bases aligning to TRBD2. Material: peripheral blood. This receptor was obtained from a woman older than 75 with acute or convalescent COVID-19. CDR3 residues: CASSSRTSVNEQFF. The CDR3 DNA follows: TGTGCCAGCAGCTCGCGGACTAGCGTCAATGAGCAGTTCTTC.